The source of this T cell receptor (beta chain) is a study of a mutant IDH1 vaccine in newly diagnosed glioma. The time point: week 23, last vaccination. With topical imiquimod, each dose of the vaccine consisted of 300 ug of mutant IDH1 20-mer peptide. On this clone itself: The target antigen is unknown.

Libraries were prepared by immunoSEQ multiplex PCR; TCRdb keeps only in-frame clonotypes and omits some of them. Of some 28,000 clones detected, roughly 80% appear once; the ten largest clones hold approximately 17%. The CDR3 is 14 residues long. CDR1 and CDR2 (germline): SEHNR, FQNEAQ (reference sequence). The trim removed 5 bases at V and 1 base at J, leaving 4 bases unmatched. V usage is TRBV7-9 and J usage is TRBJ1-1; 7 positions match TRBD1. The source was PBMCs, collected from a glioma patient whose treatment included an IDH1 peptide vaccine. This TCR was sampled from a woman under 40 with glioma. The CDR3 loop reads CASSITGENTEAFF. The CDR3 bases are TGTGCCAGCAGCATAACAGGGGAGAACACTGAAGCTTTCTTT.